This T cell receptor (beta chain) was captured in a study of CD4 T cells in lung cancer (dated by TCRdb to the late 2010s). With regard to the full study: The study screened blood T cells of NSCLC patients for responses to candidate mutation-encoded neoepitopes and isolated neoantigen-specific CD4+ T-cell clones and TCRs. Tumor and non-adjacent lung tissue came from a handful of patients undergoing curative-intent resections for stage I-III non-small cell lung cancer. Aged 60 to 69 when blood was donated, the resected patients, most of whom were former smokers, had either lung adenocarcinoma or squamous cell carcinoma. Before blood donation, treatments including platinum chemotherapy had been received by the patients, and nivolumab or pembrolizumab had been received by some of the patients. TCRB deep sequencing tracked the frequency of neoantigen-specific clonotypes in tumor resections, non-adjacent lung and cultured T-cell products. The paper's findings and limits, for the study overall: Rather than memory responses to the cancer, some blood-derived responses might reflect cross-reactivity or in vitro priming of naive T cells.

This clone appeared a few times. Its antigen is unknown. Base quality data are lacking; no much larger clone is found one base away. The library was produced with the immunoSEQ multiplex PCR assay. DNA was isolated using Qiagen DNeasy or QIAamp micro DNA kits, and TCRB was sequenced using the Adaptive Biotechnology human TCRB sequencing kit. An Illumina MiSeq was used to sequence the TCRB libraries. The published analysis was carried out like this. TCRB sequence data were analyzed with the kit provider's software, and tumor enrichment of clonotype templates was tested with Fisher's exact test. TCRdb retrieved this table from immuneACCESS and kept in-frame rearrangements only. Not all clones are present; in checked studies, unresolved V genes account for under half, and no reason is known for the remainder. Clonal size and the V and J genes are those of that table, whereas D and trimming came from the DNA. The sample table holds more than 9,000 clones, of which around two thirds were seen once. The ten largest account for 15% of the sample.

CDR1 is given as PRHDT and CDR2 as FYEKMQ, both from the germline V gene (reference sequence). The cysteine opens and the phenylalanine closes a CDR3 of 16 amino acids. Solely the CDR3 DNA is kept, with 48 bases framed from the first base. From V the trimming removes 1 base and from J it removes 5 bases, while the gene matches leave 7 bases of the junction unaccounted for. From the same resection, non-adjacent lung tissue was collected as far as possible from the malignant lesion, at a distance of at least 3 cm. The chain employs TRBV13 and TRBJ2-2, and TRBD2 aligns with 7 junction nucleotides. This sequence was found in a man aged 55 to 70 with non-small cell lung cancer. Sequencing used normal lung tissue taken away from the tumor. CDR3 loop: CASSLVAAGVTGELFF. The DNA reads TGTGCCAGCAGCTTAGTAGCGGCGGGAGTAACCGGGGAGCTGTTTTTT.